The 2 T cell receptor beta chains reported below all come from one sample, sequenced in a study of identical twins. Via MiXCR, TCRdb re-called the 5' RACE reads, giving one row per CDR3 protein. The repertoire includes approximately 630,000 distinct CDR3 sequences, about 7.6% of them detected once, and less than 2% sits in the top ten. The same sample was also studied in work on yellow fever vaccine responses in identical twins.

The source material was PBMCs. The receptors come from a young woman in good health.

This clonotype was seen at least ten times. J is TRBJ2-7 and V is TRBV28; weak D call: TRBD1 (6 bases). The V end lost 9 bases, the J end lost 5 bases, and 23 bases lay between the germline ends. In germline, CDR1 is MDHEN, CDR2 SYDVKM. The CDR3 runs to 15 residues. CDR3 DNA: TGTGCCAGTGGGGAACAGGGATCCGGTTTCGACGAGCAGTACGTC. Translation: CASGEQGSGFDEQYV.

This clonotype appeared a few times. The chain links TRBV24-1 to TRBJ2-1; D gene unclear. Per germline, CDR1 KGHDR and CDR2 SFDVKD. V was pared by 6 bases and J by 14 bases, with 13 bases between. The CDR3 sequence is 11 residues long. The DNA of the CDR3 is TGTGCCACCAGTACATCAGGTCCCAAGTTCTTC. Its protein product is CATSTSGPKFF.